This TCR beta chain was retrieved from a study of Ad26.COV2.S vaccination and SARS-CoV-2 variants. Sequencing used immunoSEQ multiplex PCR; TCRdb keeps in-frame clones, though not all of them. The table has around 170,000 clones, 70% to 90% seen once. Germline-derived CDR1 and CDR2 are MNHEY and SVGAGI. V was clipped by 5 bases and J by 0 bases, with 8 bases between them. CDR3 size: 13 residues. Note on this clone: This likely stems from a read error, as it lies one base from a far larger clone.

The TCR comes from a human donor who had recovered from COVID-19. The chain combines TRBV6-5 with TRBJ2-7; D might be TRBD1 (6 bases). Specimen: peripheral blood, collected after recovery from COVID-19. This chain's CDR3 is CASSQGPSYEQYF. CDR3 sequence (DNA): TGTGCCAGCAGTCAGGGGCCCTCCTACGAGCAGTACTTC.